This entry is about one TCR beta chain. Its cognate antigen is unknown. This sample is drawn from a study of blood T cells in healthy people across ages. Germline CDR1 reads LGHNA; CDR2 reads YSLEER. V was clipped by 0 bases and J by 14 bases; unmatched bases: 7. The CDR3 spans 13 residues. Study-level results: Across the age range, TCR beta diversity per million T cells fell in a roughly linear way.

A second PCR of 7 to 11 cycles used a sample-barcoded 5' primer and a J-beta primer mix. Every cDNA molecule bore a tag from a template-switch adaptor containing 12 random nucleotides. One entry per CDR3 protein, called by TCRdb with MiXCR from the 5' RACE reads. The data show around 2 million distinct CDR3 sequences, 39% seen once. The chain recombines TRBV4-3 with TRBJ2-1; 7 bases agree with TRBD2. The clonotype comes from a human donor in good health. Sample: blood. The CDR3 bases are TGCGCCAGCAGCCAAGAGGGCGGACTAGTGAAGTTCTTC. This gives the protein CASSQEGGLVKFF.